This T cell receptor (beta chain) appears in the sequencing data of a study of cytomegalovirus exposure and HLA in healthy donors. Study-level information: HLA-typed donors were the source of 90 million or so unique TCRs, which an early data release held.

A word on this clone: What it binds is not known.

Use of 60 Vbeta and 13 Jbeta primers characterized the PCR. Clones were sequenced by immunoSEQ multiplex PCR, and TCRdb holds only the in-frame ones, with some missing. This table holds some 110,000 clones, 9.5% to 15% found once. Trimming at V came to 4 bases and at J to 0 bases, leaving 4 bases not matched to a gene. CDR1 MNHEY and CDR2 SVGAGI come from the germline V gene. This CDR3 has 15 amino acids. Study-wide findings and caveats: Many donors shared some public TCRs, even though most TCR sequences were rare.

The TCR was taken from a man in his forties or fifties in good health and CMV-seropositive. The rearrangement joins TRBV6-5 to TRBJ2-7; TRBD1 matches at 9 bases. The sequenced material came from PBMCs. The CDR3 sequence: CASSSRDRASYEQYF. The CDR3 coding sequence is TGTGCCAGCAGTTCCCGGGACAGGGCCTCCTACGAGCAGTACTTC.